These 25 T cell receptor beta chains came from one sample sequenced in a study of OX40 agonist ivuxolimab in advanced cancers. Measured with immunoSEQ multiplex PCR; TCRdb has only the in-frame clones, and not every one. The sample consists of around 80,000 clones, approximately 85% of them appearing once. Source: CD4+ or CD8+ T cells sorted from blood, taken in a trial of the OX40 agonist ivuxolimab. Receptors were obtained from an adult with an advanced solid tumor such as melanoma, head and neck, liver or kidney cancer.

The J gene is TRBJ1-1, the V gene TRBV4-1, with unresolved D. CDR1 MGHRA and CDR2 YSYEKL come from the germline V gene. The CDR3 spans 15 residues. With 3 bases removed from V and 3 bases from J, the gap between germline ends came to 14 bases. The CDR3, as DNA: TGCGCCAGCAGCCACTTCAAAGGAACTGACACTGAAGCTTTCTTT. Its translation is CASSHFKGTDTEAFF.

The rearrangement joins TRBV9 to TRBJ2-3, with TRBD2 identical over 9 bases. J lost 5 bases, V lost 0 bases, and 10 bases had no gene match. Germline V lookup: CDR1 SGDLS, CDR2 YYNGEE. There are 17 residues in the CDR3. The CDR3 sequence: CASSVGVAGGPEDTQYF. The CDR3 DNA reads TGTGCCAGCAGCGTAGGGGTGGCGGGGGGGCCCGAAGATACGCAGTATTTT.

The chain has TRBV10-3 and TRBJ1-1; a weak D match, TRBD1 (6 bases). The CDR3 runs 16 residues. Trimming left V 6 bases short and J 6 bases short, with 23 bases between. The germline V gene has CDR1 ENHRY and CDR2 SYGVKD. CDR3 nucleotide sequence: TGTGCCATCAGGGGTGACAGGTCACACAAGTCCCCTGAAGCTTTCTTT. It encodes CAIRGDRSHKSPEAFF.

The DNA of the CDR3 is TGCGCCAGCAGCTCTAGCGGGAGAGTCAATGAGCAGTTCTTC. Translating it yields CASSSSGRVNEQFF. The rearrangement uses TRBV5-1 and TRBJ2-1, with 10 bases that match TRBD2. The CDR3 runs to 14 residues. CDR1 and CDR2 (germline): SGHRS, YFSETQ. The ends lost 3 bases at V and 6 bases at J; junction bases unmatched: 3.

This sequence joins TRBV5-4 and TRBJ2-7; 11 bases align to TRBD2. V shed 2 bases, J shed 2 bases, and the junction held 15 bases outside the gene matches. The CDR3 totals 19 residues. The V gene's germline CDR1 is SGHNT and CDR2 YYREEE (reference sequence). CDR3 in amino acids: CASSFLPGLADRNAYEQYF. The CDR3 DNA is TGTGCCAGCAGCTTCTTACCGGGACTAGCGGATCGCAACGCCTACGAGCAGTACTTC. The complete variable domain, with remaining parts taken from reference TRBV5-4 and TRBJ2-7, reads ETGVTQSPTHLIKTRGQQVTLRCSSQSGHNTVSWYQQALGQGPQFIFQYYREEENGRGNFPPRFSGLQFPNYSSELNVNALELDDSALYLCASSFLPGLADRNAYEQYFGPGTRLTVT.

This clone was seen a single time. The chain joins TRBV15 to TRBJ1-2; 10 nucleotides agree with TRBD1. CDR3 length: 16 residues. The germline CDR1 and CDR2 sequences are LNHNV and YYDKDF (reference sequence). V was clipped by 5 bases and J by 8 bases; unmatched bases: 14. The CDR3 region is CATSGQGGTRERGYTF. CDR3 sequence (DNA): TGTGCCACCAGCGGACAGGGGGGAACCAGAGAACGAGGCTACACCTTC.

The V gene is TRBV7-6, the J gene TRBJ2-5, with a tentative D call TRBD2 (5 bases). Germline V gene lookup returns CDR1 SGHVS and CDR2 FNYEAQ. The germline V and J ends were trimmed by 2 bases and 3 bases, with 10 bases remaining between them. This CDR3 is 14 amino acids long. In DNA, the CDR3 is TGTGCCAGCAGCTTATTTGGAGGCAAAGAGACCCAGTACTTC. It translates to CASSLFGGKETQYF.

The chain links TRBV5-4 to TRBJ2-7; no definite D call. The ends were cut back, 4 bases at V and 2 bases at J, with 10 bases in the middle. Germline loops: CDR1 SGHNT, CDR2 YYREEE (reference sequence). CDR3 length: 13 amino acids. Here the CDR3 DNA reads TGTGCCAGCAGCCGAAAAATAGCCTACGAGCAGTACTTC. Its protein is CASSRKIAYEQYF.

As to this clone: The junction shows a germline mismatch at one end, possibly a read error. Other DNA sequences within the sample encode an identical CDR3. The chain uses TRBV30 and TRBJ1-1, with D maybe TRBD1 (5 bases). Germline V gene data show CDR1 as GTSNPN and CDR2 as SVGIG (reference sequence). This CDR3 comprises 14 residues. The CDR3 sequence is CAWSTLGDRTEAFF. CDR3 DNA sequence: TGTGCCTGGAGCACGCTAGGGGATCGGACTGAGGCTTTCTTT. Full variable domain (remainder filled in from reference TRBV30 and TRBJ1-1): SQTIHQWPATLVQPVGSPLSLECTVEGTSNPNLYWYRQAAGRGLQLLFYSVGIGQISSEVPQNLSASRPQDRQFILSSKKLLLSDSGFYLCAWSTLGDRTEAFFGQGTRLTVV.

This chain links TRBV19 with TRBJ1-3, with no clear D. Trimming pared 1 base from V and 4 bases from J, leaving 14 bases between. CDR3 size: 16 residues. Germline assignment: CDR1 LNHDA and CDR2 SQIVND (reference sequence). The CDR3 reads CASSIALEKGGNTIYF. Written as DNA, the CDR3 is TGTGCCAGTAGTATAGCATTAGAGAAGGGAGGAAACACCATATATTTT. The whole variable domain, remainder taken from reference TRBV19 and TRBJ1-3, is DGGITQSPKYLFRKEGQNVTLSCEQNLNHDAMYWYRQDPGQGLRLIYYSQIVNDFQKGDIAEGYSVSREKKESFPLTVTSAQKNPTAFYLCASSIALEKGGNTIYFGEGSWLTVV.

The CDR3 DNA follows: TGTGCCAGCAGCTTAGAGCGCATCCTGAACACTGAAGCTTTCTTT. Its translation is CASSLERILNTEAFF. The J gene is TRBJ1-1, the V gene TRBV7-9; no clear D. V was cut by 1 base and J by 0 bases, with 9 bases left in between. Germline lookup yields CDR1 SEHNR and CDR2 FQNEAQ (reference sequence). This CDR3 comprises 15 residues. Complete variable domain (other parts from reference TRBV7-9 and TRBJ1-1): DTGVSQNPRHKITKRGQNVTFRCDPISEHNRLYWYRQTLGQGPEFLTYFQNEAQLEKSRLLSDRFSAERPKGSFSTLEIQRTEQGDSAMYLCASSLERILNTEAFFGQGTRLTVV.

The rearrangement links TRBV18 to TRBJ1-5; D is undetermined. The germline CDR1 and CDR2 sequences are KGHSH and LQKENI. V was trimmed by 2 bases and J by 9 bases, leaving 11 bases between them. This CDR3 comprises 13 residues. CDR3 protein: CASSPVFEAPQHF. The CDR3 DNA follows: TGTGCCAGCTCACCAGTCTTCGAGGCGCCCCAGCATTTT.

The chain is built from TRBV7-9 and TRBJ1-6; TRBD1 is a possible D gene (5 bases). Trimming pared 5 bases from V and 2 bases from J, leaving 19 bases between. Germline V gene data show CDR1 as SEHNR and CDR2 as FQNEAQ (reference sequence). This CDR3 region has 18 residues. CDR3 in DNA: TGTGCCAGCAGCACTACGGTGCCAGGGAGGGCCTATAATTCACCCCTCCACTTT. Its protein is CASSTTVPGRAYNSPLHF.

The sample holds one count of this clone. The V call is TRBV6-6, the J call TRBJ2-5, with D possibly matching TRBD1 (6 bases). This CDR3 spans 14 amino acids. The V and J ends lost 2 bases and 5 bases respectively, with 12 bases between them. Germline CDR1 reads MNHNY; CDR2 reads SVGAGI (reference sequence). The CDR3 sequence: CASSYRNRAETQYF. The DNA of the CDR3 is TGTGCCAGCAGTTACCGAAACAGGGCGGAGACCCAGTACTTC.

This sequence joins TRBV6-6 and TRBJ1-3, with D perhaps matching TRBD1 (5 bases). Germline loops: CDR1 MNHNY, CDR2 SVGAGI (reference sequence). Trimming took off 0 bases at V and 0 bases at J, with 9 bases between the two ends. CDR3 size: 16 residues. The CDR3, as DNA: TGTGCCAGCAGTTACTCCATGGGGGGCTCTGGAAACACCATATATTTT. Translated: CASSYSMGGSGNTIYF.

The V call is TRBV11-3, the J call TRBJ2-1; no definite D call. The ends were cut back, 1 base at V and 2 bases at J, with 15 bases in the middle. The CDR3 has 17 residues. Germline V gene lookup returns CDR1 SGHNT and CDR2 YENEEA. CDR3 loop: CASSLGVGRTTYNEQFF. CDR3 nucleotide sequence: TGTGCCAGCAGCTTAGGGGTTGGGCGGACCACCTACAATGAGCAGTTCTTC.

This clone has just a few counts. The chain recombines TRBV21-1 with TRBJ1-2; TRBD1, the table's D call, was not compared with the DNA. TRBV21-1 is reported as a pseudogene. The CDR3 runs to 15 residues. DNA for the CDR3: TGTGCCAGCAGCTCCCGGGACAGAGTTAACTATGGCTACACCTTC. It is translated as CASSSRDRVNYGYTF.

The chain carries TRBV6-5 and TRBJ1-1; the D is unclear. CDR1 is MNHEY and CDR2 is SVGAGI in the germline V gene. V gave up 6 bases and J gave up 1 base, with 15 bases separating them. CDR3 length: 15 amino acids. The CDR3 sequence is CASSSRHPRNTEAFF. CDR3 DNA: TGTGCCAGCAGCTCCAGACACCCTAGGAACACTGAAGCTTTCTTT.

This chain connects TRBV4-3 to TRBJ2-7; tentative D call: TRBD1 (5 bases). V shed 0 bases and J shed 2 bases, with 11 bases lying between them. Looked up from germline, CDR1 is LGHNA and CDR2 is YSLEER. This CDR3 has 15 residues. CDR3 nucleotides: TGCGCCAGCAGCCAAGATGTCCAGACAGCCTACGAGCAGTACTTC. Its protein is CASSQDVQTAYEQYF.

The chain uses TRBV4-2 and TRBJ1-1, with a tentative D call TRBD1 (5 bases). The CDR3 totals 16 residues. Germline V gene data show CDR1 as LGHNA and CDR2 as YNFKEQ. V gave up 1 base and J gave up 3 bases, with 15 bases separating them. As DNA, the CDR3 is TGTGCCAGCAGCCAAGTTAGGGGAGGGAGGGACACTGAAGCTTTCTTT. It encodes CASSQVRGGRDTEAFF.

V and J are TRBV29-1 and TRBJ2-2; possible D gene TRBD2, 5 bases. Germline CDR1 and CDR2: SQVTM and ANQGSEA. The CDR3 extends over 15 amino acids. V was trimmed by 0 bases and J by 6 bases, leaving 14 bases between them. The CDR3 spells CSVEEGAVFPGELFF. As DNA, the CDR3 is TGCAGCGTTGAAGAGGGAGCGGTTTTTCCCGGGGAGCTGTTTTTT.

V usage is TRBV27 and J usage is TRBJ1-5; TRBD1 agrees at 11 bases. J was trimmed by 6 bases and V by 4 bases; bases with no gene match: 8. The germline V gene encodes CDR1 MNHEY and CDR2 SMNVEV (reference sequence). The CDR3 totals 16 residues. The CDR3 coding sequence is TGTGCCAGCAGTTCCCGCGGGACAGGGGGAGGTCAGCCCCAGCATTTT. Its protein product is CASSSRGTGGGQPQHF.

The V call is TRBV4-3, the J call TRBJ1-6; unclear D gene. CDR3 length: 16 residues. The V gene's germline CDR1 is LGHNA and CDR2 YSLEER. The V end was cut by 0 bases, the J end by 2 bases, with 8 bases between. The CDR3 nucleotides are TGCGCCAGCAGCCAAGATGCCATCACCTATAATTCACCCCTCCACTTT. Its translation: CASSQDAITYNSPLHF.

As DNA, the CDR3 is TGTGCCAGCAGCCCCCCAGGGGTCTCTGGGGCCAACGTCCTGACTTTC. Translated: CASSPPGVSGANVLTF. The chain has TRBV9 and TRBJ2-6, with D tentatively TRBD1 (6 bases). Looked up from germline, CDR1 is SGDLS and CDR2 is YYNGEE. The germline V and J ends were trimmed by 4 bases and 0 bases, with 11 bases remaining between them. The CDR3 has 16 amino acids. Drawing the rest from reference TRBV9 and TRBJ2-6, the complete variable domain is DSGVTQTPKHLITATGQRVTLRCSPRSGDLSVYWYQQSLDQGLQFLIQYYNGEERAKGNILERFSAQQFPDLHSELNLSSLELGDSALYFCASSPPGVSGANVLTFGAGSRLTVL.

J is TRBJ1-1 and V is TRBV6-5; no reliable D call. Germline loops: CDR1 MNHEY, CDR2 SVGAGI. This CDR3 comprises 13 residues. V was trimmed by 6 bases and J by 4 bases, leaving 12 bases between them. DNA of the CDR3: TGTGCCAGCAGAAATACAGAGACCACTGAAGCTTTCTTT. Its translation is CASRNTETTEAFF.